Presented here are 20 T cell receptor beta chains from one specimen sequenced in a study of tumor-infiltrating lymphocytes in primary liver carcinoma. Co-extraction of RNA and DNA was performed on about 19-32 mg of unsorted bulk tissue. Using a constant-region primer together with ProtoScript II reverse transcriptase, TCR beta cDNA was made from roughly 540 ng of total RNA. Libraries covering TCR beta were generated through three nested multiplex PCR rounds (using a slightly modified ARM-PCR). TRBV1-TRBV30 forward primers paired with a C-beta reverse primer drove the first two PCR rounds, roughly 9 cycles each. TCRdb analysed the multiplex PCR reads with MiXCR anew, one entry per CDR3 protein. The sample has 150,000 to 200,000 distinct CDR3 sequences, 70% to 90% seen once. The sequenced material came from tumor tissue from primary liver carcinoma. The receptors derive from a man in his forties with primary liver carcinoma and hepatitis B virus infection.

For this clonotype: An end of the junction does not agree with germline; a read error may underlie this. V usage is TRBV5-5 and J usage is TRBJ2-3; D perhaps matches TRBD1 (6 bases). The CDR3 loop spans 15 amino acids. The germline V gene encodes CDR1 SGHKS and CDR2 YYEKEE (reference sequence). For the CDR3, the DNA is TGTGCCAGCAGCTTCCACGGATTCAGGGGAGATACGCAATATTTT. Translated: CASSFHGFRGDTQYF.

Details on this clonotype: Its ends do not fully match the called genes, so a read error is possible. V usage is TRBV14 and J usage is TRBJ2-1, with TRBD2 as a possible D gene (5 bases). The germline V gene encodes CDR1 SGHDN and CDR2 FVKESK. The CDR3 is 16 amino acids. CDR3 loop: CASSTVTGWVNNEQLF. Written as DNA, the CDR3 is TGTGCCAGCAGTACCGTAACGGGATGGGTAAACAATGAGCAGTTATTC. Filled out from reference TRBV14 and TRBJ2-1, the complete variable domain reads EAGVTQFPSHSVIEKGQTVTLRCDPISGHDNLYWYRRVMGKEIKFLLHFVKESKQDESGMPNNRFLAERTGGTYSTLKVQPAELEDSGVYFCASSTVTGWVNNEQLFGPGTRLTVL.

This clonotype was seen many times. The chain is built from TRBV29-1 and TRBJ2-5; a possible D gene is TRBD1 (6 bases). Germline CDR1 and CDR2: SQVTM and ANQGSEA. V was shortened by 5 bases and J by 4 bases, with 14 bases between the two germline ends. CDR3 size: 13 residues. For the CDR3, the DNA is TGCAGCGTTACCGGCAGGGGAATAGAGACCCAGTACTTC. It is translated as CSVTGRGIETQYF.

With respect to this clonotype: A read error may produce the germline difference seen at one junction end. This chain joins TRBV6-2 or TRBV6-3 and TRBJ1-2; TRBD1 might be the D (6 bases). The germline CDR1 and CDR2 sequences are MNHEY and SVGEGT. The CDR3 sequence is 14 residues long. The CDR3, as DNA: TGTGCCAACAGTGCCTCGACAGGCCTGGGAGGCTACACCTTC. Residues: CANSASTGLGGYTF.

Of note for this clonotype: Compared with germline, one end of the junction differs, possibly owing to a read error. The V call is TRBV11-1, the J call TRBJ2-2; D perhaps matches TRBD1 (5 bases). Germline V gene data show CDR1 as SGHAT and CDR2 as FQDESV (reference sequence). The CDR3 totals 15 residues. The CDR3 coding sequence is TGTGTCAGCATCTATACAGGAACTTTCTCCGGGGAGCTGTTTTTT. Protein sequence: CVSIYTGTFSGELFF. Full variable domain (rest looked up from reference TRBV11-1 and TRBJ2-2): EAEVAQSPRYKITEKSQAVAFWCDPISGHATLYWYRQILGQGPELLVQFQDESVVDDSQLPKDRFSAERLKGVDSTLKIQPAELGDSAMYLCVSIYTGTFSGELFFGEGSRLTVL.

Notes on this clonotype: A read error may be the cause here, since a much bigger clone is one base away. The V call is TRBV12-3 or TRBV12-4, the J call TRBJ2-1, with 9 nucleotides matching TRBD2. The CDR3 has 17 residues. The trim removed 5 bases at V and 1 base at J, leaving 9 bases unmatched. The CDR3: CASSLPILAGSYNEQFF. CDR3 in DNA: TGTGCCAGCAGTCTCCCCATACTAGCGGGTTCCTACAATGAGCAGTTCTTC.

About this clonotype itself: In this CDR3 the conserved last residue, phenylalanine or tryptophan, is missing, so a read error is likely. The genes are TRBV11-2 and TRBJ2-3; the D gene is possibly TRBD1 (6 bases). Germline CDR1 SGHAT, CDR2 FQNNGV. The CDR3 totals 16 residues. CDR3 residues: CTSSRRSTGNTDRQYL. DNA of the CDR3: TGTACCAGTAGCAGAAGAAGTACAGGGAACACAGATAGGCAGTATCTT.

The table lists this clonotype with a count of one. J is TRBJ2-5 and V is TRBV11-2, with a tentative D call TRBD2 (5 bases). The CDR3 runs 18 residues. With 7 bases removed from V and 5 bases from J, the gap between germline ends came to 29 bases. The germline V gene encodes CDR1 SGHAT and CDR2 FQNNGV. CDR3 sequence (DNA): TGTGCCAGCAACCCTAGCTCAATCAAGGGTACTGGACGGGAGACCCAGTACTTC. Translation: CASNPSSIKGTGRETQYF.

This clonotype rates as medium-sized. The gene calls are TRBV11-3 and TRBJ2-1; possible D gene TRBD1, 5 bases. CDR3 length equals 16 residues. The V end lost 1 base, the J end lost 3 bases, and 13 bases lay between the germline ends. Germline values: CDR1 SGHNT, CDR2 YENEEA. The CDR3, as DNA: TGTGCCAGCAGCTTAGCTACTGGGGCAGACTACAATGAGCAGTTCTTC. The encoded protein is CASSLATGADYNEQFF.

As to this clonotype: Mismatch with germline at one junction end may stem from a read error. CDR3 sequence reads: CVSSFRPRGNLGETHYF. CDR3 bases: TGTGTCAGCAGCTTTCGACCACGAGGAAACCTGGGTGAGACCCATTACTTC. The V call is TRBV5-5, the J call TRBJ2-5; D gene uncertain. The CDR3 length is 17 residues. In germline, CDR1 is SGHKS, CDR2 YYEKEE (reference sequence).

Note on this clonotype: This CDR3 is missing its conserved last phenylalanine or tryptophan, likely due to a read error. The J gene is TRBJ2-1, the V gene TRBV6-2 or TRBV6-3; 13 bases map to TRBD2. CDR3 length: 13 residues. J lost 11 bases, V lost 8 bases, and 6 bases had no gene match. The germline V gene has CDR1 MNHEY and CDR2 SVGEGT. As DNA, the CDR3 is TGTGCCAGCTGGACTAGCGGGAGAACTAAGCAGTTCTCC. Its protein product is CASWTSGRTKQFS.

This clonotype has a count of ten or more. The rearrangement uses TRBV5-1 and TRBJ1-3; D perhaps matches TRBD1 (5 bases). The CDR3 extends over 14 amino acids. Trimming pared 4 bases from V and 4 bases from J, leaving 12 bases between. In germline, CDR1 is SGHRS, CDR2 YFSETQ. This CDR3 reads CASSDRPSGNTIYF. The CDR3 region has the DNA TGCGCCAGCAGCGACAGACCGAGCGGAAACACCATATATTTT.

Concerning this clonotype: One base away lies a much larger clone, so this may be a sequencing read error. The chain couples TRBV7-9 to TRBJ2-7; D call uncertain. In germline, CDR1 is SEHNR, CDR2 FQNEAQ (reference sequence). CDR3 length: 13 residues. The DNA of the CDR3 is TGTGTCAGCAGCTCTGAGAACTCCTACGAGCAGTACTTC. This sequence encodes CVSSSENSYEQYF.

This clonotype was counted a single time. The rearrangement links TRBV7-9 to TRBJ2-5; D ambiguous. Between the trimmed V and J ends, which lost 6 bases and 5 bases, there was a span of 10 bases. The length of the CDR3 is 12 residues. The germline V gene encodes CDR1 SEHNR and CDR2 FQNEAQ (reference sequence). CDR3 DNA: TGTGCCAGCAGACAGAAAGGGGAGACCCAGTACTTC. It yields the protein CASRQKGETQYF.

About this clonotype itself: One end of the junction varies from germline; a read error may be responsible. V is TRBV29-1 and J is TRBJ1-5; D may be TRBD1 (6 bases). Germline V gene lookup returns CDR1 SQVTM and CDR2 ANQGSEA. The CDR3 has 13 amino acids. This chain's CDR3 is CRVVGQINKPHHF. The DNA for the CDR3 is TGCAGGGTCGTCGGACAGATCAATAAGCCCCACCATTTT.

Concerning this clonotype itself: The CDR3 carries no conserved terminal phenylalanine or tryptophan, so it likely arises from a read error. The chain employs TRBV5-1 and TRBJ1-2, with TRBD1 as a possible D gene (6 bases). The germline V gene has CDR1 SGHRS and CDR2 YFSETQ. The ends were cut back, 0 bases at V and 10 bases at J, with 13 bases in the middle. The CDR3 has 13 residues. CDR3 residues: CASSLDRVKDYTL. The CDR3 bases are TGCGCCAGCAGCTTGGACAGGGTAAAGGACTACACCCTC.

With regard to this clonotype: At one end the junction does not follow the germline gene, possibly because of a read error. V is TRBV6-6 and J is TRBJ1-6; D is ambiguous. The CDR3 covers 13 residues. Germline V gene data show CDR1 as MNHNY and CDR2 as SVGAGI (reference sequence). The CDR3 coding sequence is TGTGCCAGCACTAATAGAGGAATTTCACCCATCCACTTT. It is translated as CASTNRGISPIHF.

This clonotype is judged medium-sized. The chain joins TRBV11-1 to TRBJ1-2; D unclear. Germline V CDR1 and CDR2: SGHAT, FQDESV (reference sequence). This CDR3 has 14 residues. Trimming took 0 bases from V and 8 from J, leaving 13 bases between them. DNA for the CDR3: TGTGCCAGCAGCTTAGCGCGCCAAGGCGGAGGCTACACCTTC. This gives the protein CASSLARQGGGYTF. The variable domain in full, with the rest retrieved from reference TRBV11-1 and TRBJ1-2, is EAEVAQSPRYKITEKSQAVAFWCDPISGHATLYWYRQILGQGPELLVQFQDESVVDDSQLPKDRFSAERLKGVDSTLKIQPAELGDSAMYLCASSLARQGGGYTFGSGTRLTVV.

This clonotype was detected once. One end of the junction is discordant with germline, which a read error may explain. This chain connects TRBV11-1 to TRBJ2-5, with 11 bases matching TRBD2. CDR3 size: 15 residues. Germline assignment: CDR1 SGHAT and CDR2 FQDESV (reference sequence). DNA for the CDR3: TGTGCCAGCACTCTCACGGGACTAGCGGATGAGACCCAGTATTTC. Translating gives CASTLTGLADETQYF.

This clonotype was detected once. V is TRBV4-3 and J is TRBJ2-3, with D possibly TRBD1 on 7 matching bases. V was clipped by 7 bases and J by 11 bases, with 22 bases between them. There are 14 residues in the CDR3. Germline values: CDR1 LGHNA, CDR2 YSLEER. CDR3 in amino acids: CASNQGGASDMQYF. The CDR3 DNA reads TGCGCCAGCAACCAGGGGGGTGCATCTGACATGCAGTATTTT.